The sequence of this TCR beta chain was determined in a study of blood T cell repertoires in COVID-19. As for the study in general: COVID-19 samples from acute and convalescent phases originated in the United States, Italy and Spain.

This clone was recorded once. Germline V CDR1 and CDR2: SGHKS, YYEKEE (reference sequence). The CDR3 covers 13 residues. The ends were cut back, 0 bases at V and 5 bases at J, with 9 bases in the middle. Original processing methods: Amplification of reference gene primers was used by the study to estimate nucleated cell counts. Only in-frame clones appear in the TCRdb table, and some are missing; sequencing was by immunoSEQ multiplex PCR. V and J calls plus clone size are reproduced from that table; the DNA served to infer D and trimming. This sample has more than 110,000 clones, with 75% to 90% found just once.

The specimen was peripheral blood. The rearrangement links TRBV5-5 to TRBJ2-7; D gene uncertain. This receptor was taken from a man in his fifties or sixties with active or convalescent COVID-19. Here the CDR3 DNA reads TGTGCCAGCAGCTTGGGAGCCCATGACGAGCAGTACTTC. Protein sequence: CASSLGAHDEQYF.